Only a few counts were recorded for the clone carrying this TCR beta chain. The antigen remains undetermined. Profiled with immunoSEQ multiplex PCR; TCRdb holds only in-frame clones, not every one. The sample lists about 130,000 clones, about four fifths occurring once. As for time point: blood 2 weeks post-SBRT. Treatment: 15 Gy SBRT to primary tumor, nephrectomy 4 weeks later. Blood was sampled at baseline, 2 weeks and 4 weeks after SBRT. V was pared by 3 bases and J by 3 bases, with 8 bases of the junction left unmatched. Germline CDR1 reads GTSNPN; CDR2 reads SVGIG (reference sequence). This CDR3 is 15 amino acids long. This entry comes from a study of radiation and T cells in renal cell carcinoma. General study points: In blood, top tumor clones expanded by 2 weeks, shrinking by 4.

This material consisted of blood, taken from a patient whose treatment included radiotherapy and nephrectomy. The chain uses TRBV30 and TRBJ1-5, with 7 bases identical to TRBD1. The source is a man aged 50-59 years with renal cell carcinoma. The CDR3 loop reads CAWRAGTAINQPQHF. DNA for the CDR3: TGTGCCTGGAGGGCCGGGACAGCTATCAATCAGCCCCAGCATTTT.